A single T cell receptor beta chain is shown here with its context. The CDR3 extends over 16 amino acids. Between the trimmed V and J ends, which lost 0 bases and 3 bases, there was a span of 9 bases. Germline V lookup: CDR1 SNHLY, CDR2 FYNNEI. This record belongs to a study of blood T cell repertoires in COVID-19. In terms of age and location, participants ranged from about 18 to 100 years and lived in about 25 US areas. Among Cohort 3 donors, those recovered had two negative PCRs, clearance, or symptom resolution. Generated by immunoSEQ multiplex PCR, the TCRdb table keeps only in-frame clones and is missing some. The sample holds under 300,000 clones, 70% to 90% seen once.

The sample comprised PBMCs or T cells enriched from blood (not recorded which). This chain joins TRBV2 and TRBJ1-6; no reliable D call. This receptor was taken from a young man who had recovered from COVID-19. The CDR3 region has the DNA TGTGCCAGCAGTGAAGCGAGGCCGAACTATAATTCACCCCTCCACTTT. It translates to CASSEARPNYNSPLHF.